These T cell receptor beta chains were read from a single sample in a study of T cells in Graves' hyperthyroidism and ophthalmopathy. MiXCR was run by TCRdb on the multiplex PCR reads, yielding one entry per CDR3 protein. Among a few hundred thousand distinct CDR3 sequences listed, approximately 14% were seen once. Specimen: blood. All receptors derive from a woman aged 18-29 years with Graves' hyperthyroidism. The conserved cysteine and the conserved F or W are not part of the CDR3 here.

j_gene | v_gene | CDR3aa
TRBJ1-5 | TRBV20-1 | SARPGGDQPQH
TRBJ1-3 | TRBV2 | ASTQAGSGNTIY
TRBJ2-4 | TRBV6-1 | ASTWGAEGGDIQY
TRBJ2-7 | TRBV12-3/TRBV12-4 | ASKVTGNYEQY
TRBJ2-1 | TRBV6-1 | ASSYSGLAGGYNEQF
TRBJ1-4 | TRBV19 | ASSIVLEGSGEKLF
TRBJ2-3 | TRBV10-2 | ASSDSGVRTDTQY
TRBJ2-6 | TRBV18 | ASSPSGPGGANVLT
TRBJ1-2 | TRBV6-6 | ASSYPRSLARGIGYT
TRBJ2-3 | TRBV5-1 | ASSLLPSGGATTDTQY
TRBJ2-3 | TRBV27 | ASSPSTSGVQEKGPDTQY
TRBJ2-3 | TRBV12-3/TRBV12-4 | ASSLSTGDTDTQY
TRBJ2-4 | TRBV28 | ASSPGQGGNIQY
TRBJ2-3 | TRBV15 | ATSRGRQDTDTQY
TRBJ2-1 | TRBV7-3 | ASSPSGGEGSYNEQF
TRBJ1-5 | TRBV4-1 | ASSPENGQGLGNQPQH
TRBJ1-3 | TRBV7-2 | ACSLGTGSGNTIY
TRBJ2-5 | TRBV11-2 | ASSLMQPSGGETQY
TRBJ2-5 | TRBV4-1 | ASSQDTKGETQY
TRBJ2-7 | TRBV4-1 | ASSQLDRVSYEQY
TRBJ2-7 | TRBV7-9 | ASGPATGGYSEQY
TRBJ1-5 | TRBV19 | ASGSLTNQPQH
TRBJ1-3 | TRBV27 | ASSPGRTGGNTIY
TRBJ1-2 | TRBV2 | ATPGPQTNYGYT
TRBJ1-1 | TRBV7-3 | ASSKVVNTEAF
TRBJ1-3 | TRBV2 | ASRDRGGNTIY
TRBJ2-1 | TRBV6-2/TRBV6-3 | ASSRGQGPQGEQF
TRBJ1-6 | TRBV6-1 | ASKSGVGTLDSPLH
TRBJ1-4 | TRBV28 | ASSPGDRDNEKLF
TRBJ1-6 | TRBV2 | ASSYPRDRGSSPLH
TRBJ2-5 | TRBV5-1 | ASSPRTGSEAQY
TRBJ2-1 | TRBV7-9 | ASSLRGEGRLAGGQSYNEQF
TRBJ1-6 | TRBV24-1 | ATSLRGGSPLH
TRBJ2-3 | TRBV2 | ASSGRGGGDTQY
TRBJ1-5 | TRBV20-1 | SAVDRGNQPQH
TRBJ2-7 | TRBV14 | ASSQQGGGLREQY
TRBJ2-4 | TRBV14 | ASSQASHRYLAKNIQY
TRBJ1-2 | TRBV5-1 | ASSLDTGNYGYT
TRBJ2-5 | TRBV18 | ANSPSEGTQETQY
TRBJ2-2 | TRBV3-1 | ASSQANTGELF
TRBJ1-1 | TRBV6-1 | ASSSWTEAF
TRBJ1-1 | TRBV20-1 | SAREGGNTEAF
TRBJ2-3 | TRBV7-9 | ASSLRVAADTQY
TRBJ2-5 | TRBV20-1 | SVPGTSGRVDQETQY
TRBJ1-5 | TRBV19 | TSNPGTGQFYSNQPQH
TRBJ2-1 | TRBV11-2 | ASSSGGSGRAAEQF
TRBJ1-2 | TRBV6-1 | ASRDPGQALGGYT
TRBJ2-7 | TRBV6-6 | ASSYSSARGAYEQY
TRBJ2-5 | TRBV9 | ASSVVGEGETQY
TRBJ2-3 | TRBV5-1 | ASSLGTQADTQY
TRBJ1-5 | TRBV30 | AWSGDTDQPQH
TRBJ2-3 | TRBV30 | ACPGGITQY
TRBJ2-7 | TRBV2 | ASISTSGGSYEQY
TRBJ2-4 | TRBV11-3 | ASSPETGGAKNIQY
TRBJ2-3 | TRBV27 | ASSYSLGADTQY
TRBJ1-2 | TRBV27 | ASSPSGEGYGYT
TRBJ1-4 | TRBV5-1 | ASSGGTGGETNEKLF